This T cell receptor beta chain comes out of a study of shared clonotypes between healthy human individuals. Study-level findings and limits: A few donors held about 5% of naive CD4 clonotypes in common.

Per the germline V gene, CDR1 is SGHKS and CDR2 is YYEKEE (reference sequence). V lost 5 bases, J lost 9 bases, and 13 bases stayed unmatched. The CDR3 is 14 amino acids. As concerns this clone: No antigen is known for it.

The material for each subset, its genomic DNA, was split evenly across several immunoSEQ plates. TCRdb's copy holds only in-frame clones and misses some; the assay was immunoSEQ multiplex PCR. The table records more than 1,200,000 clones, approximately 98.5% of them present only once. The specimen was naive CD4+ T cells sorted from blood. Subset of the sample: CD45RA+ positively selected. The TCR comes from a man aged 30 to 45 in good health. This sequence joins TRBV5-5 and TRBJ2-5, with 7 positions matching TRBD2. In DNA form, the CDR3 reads TGTGCCAGCAGACCCGGGGGGAGCCGAGGGGCCCAGTACTTC. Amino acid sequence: CASRPGGSRGAQYF.